This T cell receptor (beta chain) was recovered during a study of cytomegalovirus exposure and HLA in healthy donors (dated by TCRdb to 2016 to 2017). At the level of the whole study: The 500 to 700 repertoires of the first cohort and the 95 to 150 validation repertoires were produced on the same platform, according to a later analysis. The aim of the study was to test whether cataloging public T cell receptors could identify signatures of past pathogen exposure. Along with the approximately 650-subject first cohort, a separate validation cohort of 120 different subjects was used. To predict cytomegalovirus infection status, the study brought together high-throughput TCR immunosequencing, statistical association of individual TCRs with disease status, and machine learning. Overall results and qualifications from the work: Cytomegalovirus status was reported to be diagnosed by the classifier with high specificity and sensitivity in both the original and validation cohorts. Three of the identified cytomegalovirus-associated TCR beta chains were confirmed in vitro to be specific for cytomegalovirus antigens. Subsequent analysis determined that TCRs grouped into clusters in the first cohort also showed a tendency toward co-occurrence across the roughly 120 validation repertoires, and about 93% of cluster scores exceeded 0. All 120 repertoires were used to score co-occurrence in the validation cohort in a later analysis, because that analysis had no HLA typing for the cohort. The authors suggested that the approach could potentially be generalized to other disease states and immunological phenotypes. Most TCR sequences were observed very rarely across donors, whereas some public TCRs were present in many individuals. The study listed 150 to 200 TCR beta chains as associated with cytomegalovirus.

The CDR3 sequence holds 14 residues, the cysteine and phenylalanine included. Only the CDR3 portion is preserved as DNA: 42 bases, with reading frame beginning at the first base. CDR1 SGHDT and CDR2 YYEEEE are derived from the germline V gene. V was cut back by 1 base and J by 5 bases, leaving a gap of 12 bases between them. Library prep was done by the immunoSEQ multiplex PCR assay. Per the authors' processing: A statistical classification framework was built for diagnosing cytomegalovirus status from the catalog of TCR beta chain sequences. Here the immuneACCESS table is served through TCRdb, limited to in-frame sequences with V and J called. Missing clones are a known gap in these copies; in checked studies unresolved V genes cover under half, and the rest lacks a known reason. That table supplies the V and J calls and clone size; D and trimming were determined from the DNA. The sample contains about 130,000 clones, about 89% of them found a single time. Roughly 2% of the sample rests with the top ten.

Separate from the roughly 630-subject first cohort, the validation cohort of about 110 subjects was the group to which the donors belonged. Notes on this clone: Its antigen is unknown. No quality values exist for individual bases; no much larger clone is one base distant.

The chain uses TRBV5-6 and TRBJ2-5; there is no confident call for the D gene. The source of this sequence is a woman aged 18-30 years in good health and CMV-seronegative. Input material: PBMCs. The CDR3 protein is CASSLILRVETQYF. Read as DNA, the sequence is TGTGCCAGCAGCTTGATCTTGCGAGTTGAGACCCAGTACTTC.